These 20 T cell receptor beta chains originate from one sample sequenced in a study of blood T cell repertoires in COVID-19. This table comes from immunoSEQ multiplex PCR, and its TCRdb copy is limited to in-frame clones, with some not included. The sample includes 200,000 to 250,000 clones, 84% seen only once; the top ten take 6.5% to 9%. Sequencing was done on a sample of peripheral blood. The receptors derive from a woman aged 45-65 years with active or convalescent COVID-19.

This clone was recorded once. This sequence joins TRBV13 and TRBJ1-3, with D hard to call. V lost 5 bases to trimming and J lost 0 bases, with 5 bases between them. The CDR3 consists of 13 residues. From germline, CDR1 is PRHDT and CDR2 FYEKMQ (reference sequence). For the CDR3, the DNA is TGTGCCAGCAGCGCGGACTCTGGAAACACCATATATTTT. Protein product: CASSADSGNTIYF.

This rearrangement joins TRBV9 to TRBJ2-5; D gene unclear. Looked up from germline, CDR1 is SGDLS and CDR2 is YYNGEE. Trimming took 4 bases from V and 7 from J, leaving 8 bases between them. The CDR3 spans 11 residues. The chain's CDR3 is CASSPGGTQYF. DNA of the CDR3: TGTGCCAGCAGCCCCGGCGGGACCCAGTACTTC.

The J gene is TRBJ1-5, the V gene TRBV28, with D maybe TRBD1 (6 bases). V was pared by 6 bases and J by 0 bases, with 15 bases between. Germline CDR1 is MDHEN and CDR2 is SYDVKM. The CDR3 is 16 amino acids. CDR3 sequence (DNA): TGTGCCAGCAGAACCTCATTGGGGGCTAGCAATCAGCCCCAGCATTTT. Its protein is CASRTSLGASNQPQHF.

The chain links TRBV10-1 to TRBJ1-4; weak D call: TRBD1 (5 bases). The CDR3 runs to 13 residues. Germline V CDR1 and CDR2: WNHNN, SYGVQD (reference sequence). The V gene lost 8 bases and the J gene lost 8 bases, with 15 bases spanning the gap. DNA for the CDR3: TGCGCCAGCGGGGACTCGGGCAGGGAAAAACTGTTTTTT. Its translation: CASGDSGREKLFF.

The gene calls are TRBV7-2 and TRBJ2-7; TRBD1 matches 10 bases. The CDR3 consists of 18 residues. V lost 5 bases to trimming and J lost 2 bases; unmatched junction nucleotides: 15. Germline lookup yields CDR1 SGHTA and CDR2 FQGNSA. The CDR3 DNA sequence: TGTGCCAGCAGCCTAGGACAGGGGGGTCGGCTAGGTACCTACGAGCAGTACTTC. Protein sequence: CASSLGQGGRLGTYEQYF.

The chain couples TRBV19 to TRBJ2-7; D unclear. The CDR3 is made up of 11 amino acids. Trimming pared 7 bases from V and 5 bases from J, leaving 9 bases between. Germline V lookup: CDR1 LNHDA, CDR2 SQIVND (reference sequence). The CDR3 bases are TGTGCCAGTACTACCAAAGACGAGCAGTACTTC. This encodes CASTTKDEQYF.

The chain links TRBV2 to TRBJ1-4; D is undetermined. The CDR3 sequence is 14 residues long. The V gene lost 7 bases and the J gene lost 2 bases, with 11 bases spanning the gap. Germline assignment: CDR1 SNHLY and CDR2 FYNNEI. The CDR3 spells CASTERRTNEKLFF. The CDR3, as DNA: TGTGCCAGCACCGAGCGGCGGACTAATGAAAAACTGTTTTTT.

The chain combines TRBV24-1 with TRBJ2-1; D is perhaps TRBD1 (6 bases). The CDR3 is made up of 11 amino acids. V shed 7 bases and J shed 9 bases, with 9 bases lying between them. Germline CDR1 is KGHDR and CDR2 is SFDVKD. The CDR3 DNA reads as TGTGCCACCAGCCGAGGGGGTGAGCAGTTCTTC. It encodes CATSRGGEQFF.

The chain employs TRBV5-1 and TRBJ1-4, with 8 bases that match TRBD1. Trimming removed 5 bases from V and 8 bases from J; junction bases left unmatched: 8. The CDR3 consists of 14 residues. CDR1 and CDR2 (germline): SGHRS, YFSETQ. This CDR3 reads CASRTGTGVEKLFF. The CDR3 region has the DNA TGCGCCAGCAGGACCGGGACAGGCGTCGAAAAACTGTTTTTT.

This clone has a handful of counts. The rearrangement joins TRBV4-2 to TRBJ2-3, with TRBD2 identical over 9 bases. This CDR3 is built from 15 residues. Looked up from germline, CDR1 is LGHNA and CDR2 is YNFKEQ. V was clipped by 4 bases and J by 6 bases; unmatched bases: 8. In DNA, the CDR3 is TGTGCCAGCAGCCGGACTAGCGCCGGGTTTGATACGCAGTATTTT. This gives the protein CASSRTSAGFDTQYF.

The V and J genes are TRBV24-1 and TRBJ2-3; D is unresolved. In germline, CDR1 is KGHDR, CDR2 SFDVKD. CDR3 length equals 15 residues. V lost 3 bases, J lost 2 bases, and 11 bases lay in between. For the CDR3, the DNA is TGTGCCACCAGTGATGGTCAGCGCCCCACAGATACGCAGTATTTT. This encodes CATSDGQRPTDTQYF.

This chain uses TRBV2 with TRBJ2-5; D remains ambiguous. Looked up from germline, CDR1 is SNHLY and CDR2 is FYNNEI. CDR3 length: 11 residues. Between the trimmed V and J ends, which lost 6 bases and 5 bases, there was a span of 7 bases. This chain's CDR3 is CASSSEETQYF. CDR3 nucleotides: TGTGCCAGCAGCTCGGAGGAGACCCAGTACTTC.

This chain joins TRBV2 and TRBJ1-6; D remains ambiguous. CDR1 is SNHLY, CDR2 FYNNEI, per germline. CDR3 size: 14 residues. V lost 6 bases and J lost 8, with 14 bases in between. The CDR3 protein is CASSGVFLDSPLHF. CDR3 nucleotides: TGTGCCAGCAGCGGGGTTTTTTTGGATTCACCCCTCCACTTT.

V is TRBV29-1 and J is TRBJ2-7, with TRBD1 matching 7 bases. This CDR3 has 14 residues. V lost 5 bases and J lost 4; bases outside the gene matches: 11. CDR1 is SQVTM, CDR2 ANQGSEA, per germline. CDR3 sequence reads: CSVFTGTDEYEQYV. The CDR3 nucleotides read TGCAGCGTTTTTACCGGGACAGACGAATACGAGCAGTACGTC.

This sequence joins TRBV3-1 (or the pseudogene TRBV3-2) and TRBJ2-5, with 10 positions matching TRBD2. V shed 5 bases, J shed 5 bases, and the junction held 11 bases outside the gene matches. This CDR3 contains 16 residues. CDR1 LGHDT and CDR2 YNNKEL come from the germline V gene (reference sequence). DNA of the CDR3: TGTGCCAGCAGCAAAGGGGTAGCGGGGGGAGGGGAGACCCAGTACTTC. Its protein is CASSKGVAGGGETQYF.

This clone was counted a few times. This sequence joins TRBV19 and TRBJ1-1, with D perhaps TRBD1 (5 bases). This CDR3 has 15 residues. The V gene lost 5 bases and the J gene lost 2 bases, with 15 bases spanning the gap. The V gene's germline CDR1 is LNHDA and CDR2 SQIVND (reference sequence). The CDR3 spells CASSDINRLNTEAFF. CDR3 DNA sequence: TGTGCCAGTAGTGACATAAACAGGTTAAACACTGAAGCTTTCTTT.

This chain links TRBV24-1 with TRBJ2-2; 14 nucleotides line up with TRBD2. Germline V CDR1 and CDR2: KGHDR, SFDVKD. V lost 2 bases, J lost 9 bases, and 7 bases stayed unmatched. The CDR3 extends over 17 amino acids. CDR3 sequence reads: CATSDSGTSGSKRELFF. CDR3 DNA sequence: TGTGCCACCAGTGATTCCGGGACTAGCGGGAGTAAGAGGGAGCTGTTTTTT.

The chain couples TRBV14 to TRBJ2-2; TRBD2 might be the D (5 bases). Trimming pared 5 bases from V and 1 base from J, leaving 8 bases between. This CDR3 is 14 amino acids long. In germline, CDR1 is SGHDN, CDR2 FVKESK. For the CDR3, the DNA is TGTGCCAGCAGCTCGAGCGGGAACACCGGGGAGCTGTTTTTT. This sequence encodes CASSSSGNTGELFF.

This clone appeared a single time. The chain is built from TRBV28 and TRBJ2-7; TRBD2 aligns across 12 bases. There are 15 residues in the CDR3. Germline loops: CDR1 MDHEN, CDR2 SYDVKM. The junction had 4 bases not matched to a gene; V was cut back by 4 bases and J by 3 bases. The CDR3 is CASSWRLAGDYEQYF. The CDR3 nucleotides are TGTGCCAGCAGTTGGCGACTAGCGGGGGACTACGAGCAGTACTTC. The whole variable domain, remainder taken from reference TRBV28 and TRBJ2-7, is DVKVTQSSRYLVKRTGEKVFLECVQDMDHENMFWYRQDPGLGLRLIYFSYDVKMKEKGDIPEGYSVSREKKERFSLILESASTNQTSMYLCASSWRLAGDYEQYFGPGTRLTVT.

This clone turned up a few times. The rearrangement joins TRBV28 to TRBJ1-4, with a possible D match to TRBD1 (5 bases). V dropped 8 bases and J dropped 7 bases, with 17 bases sitting between them. The CDR3 sequence is 14 residues long. Germline V gives CDR1 MDHEN, CDR2 SYDVKM. The CDR3 reads CASLPSAQGEKLFF. The DNA of the CDR3 is TGTGCCAGCCTTCCTTCAGCCCAGGGTGAAAAACTGTTTTTT.